Following are 8 T cell receptor beta chains from one sample sequenced in a study of T cell responses to AZD1222 COVID-19 vaccine. Produced via immunoSEQ multiplex PCR; TCRdb's table is partial and in-frame only. The sample comprises about 85,000 clones, 80% to 90% of which are singletons, and 10% rests with the top ten. The sample here was peripheral blood, taken on day 0 of MenACWY control vaccination. Receptor source: an adult in good health.

The rearrangement joins TRBV6-6 to TRBJ2-7, with 8 bases aligning to TRBD2. The CDR3 spans 16 residues. V gave up 6 bases and J gave up 5 bases; unmatched junction bases: 15. Germline assignment: CDR1 MNHNY and CDR2 SVGAGI (reference sequence). The CDR3 DNA reads as TGTGCCAGCAGGGGGACTAGTTCCTTCGCCGTCCACGAGCAGTACTTC. Amino acid sequence: CASRGTSSFAVHEQYF.

This rearrangement joins TRBV4-2 to TRBJ1-3; D unclear. There are 13 residues in the CDR3. V was trimmed by 7 bases and J by 1 base, leaving 8 bases between them. Germline V gene sequence: CDR1 LGHNA, CDR2 YNFKEQ. CDR3 DNA sequence: TGTGCCAGCACCGATGAGTCTGGAAACACCATATATTTT. It encodes CASTDESGNTIYF.

The chain recombines TRBV19 with TRBJ1-3; no clear D gene. Germline V CDR1 and CDR2: LNHDA, SQIVND (reference sequence). Between the trimmed V and J ends, which lost 5 bases and 0 bases, there was a span of 14 bases. The CDR3 spans 16 residues. In nucleotides, the CDR3 is TGTGCCAGTAGTTGGGCAGCTTCATCCTCTGGAAACACCATATATTTT. Its translation is CASSWAASSSGNTIYF.

The V and J genes are TRBV27 and TRBJ1-5, with a tentative D call TRBD1 (5 bases). The CDR3 covers 15 residues. The ends were cut back, 4 bases at V and 3 bases at J, with 13 bases in the middle. CDR1 and CDR2 from the germline V gene are MNHEY and SMNVEV (reference sequence). The CDR3 region has the DNA TGTGCCAGCAGTTGGACTACAGGACTCAATCAGCCCCAGCATTTT. Translating it yields CASSWTTGLNQPQHF.

The gene calls are TRBV7-9 and TRBJ1-4, with D unresolved. Germline V gene data show CDR1 as SEHNR and CDR2 as FQNEAQ (reference sequence). There are 16 residues in the CDR3. Between the trimmed V and J ends, which lost 4 bases and 0 bases, there was a span of 12 bases. The CDR3 DNA follows: TGTGCCAGCAGCTCATCTTGGCCTGCAACTAATGAAAAACTGTTTTTT. As protein: CASSSSWPATNEKLFF.

This rearrangement joins TRBV15 to TRBJ2-5, with TRBD2 matching 7 bases. The V and J ends lost 2 bases and 5 bases, in that order; junction bases with no gene match: 8. Germline V gives CDR1 LNHNV, CDR2 YYDKDF (reference sequence). The CDR3 totals 15 residues. The CDR3: CATSRYPRGEETQYF. The DNA of the CDR3 is TGTGCCACCAGCAGATATCCCCGGGGGGAGGAGACCCAGTACTTC.

The V and J genes are TRBV11-3 and TRBJ2-1, with 7 bases aligning to TRBD1. The CDR3 consists of 14 residues. Germline V gene data show CDR1 as SGHNT and CDR2 as YENEEA. V gave up 4 bases and J gave up 6 bases; unmatched junction bases: 6. For the CDR3, the DNA is TGTGCCAGCAGCTCCCTGACAGGGCTCAATGAGCAGTTCTTC. Translation gives CASSSLTGLNEQFF. The whole variable domain, remainder taken from reference TRBV11-3 and TRBJ2-1, is EAGVVQSPRYKIIEKKQPVAFWCNPISGHNTLYWYLQNLGQGPELLIRYENEEAVDDSQLPKDRFSAERLKGVDSTLKIQPAELGDSAVYLCASSSLTGLNEQFFGPGTRLTVL.

This clone was seen just once. CDR3 in amino acids: CASSLGTGTASGANVLTF. In nucleotides, the CDR3 is TGTGCCAGCAGCTTGGGGACCGGGACAGCCTCTGGGGCCAACGTCCTGACTTTC. The gene calls are TRBV5-8 and TRBJ2-6; TRBD1 aligns across 7 bases. The CDR3 runs to 18 residues. From germline, CDR1 is SGHTS and CDR2 YDEGEE. V lost 0 bases and J lost 0; bases outside the gene matches: 6.